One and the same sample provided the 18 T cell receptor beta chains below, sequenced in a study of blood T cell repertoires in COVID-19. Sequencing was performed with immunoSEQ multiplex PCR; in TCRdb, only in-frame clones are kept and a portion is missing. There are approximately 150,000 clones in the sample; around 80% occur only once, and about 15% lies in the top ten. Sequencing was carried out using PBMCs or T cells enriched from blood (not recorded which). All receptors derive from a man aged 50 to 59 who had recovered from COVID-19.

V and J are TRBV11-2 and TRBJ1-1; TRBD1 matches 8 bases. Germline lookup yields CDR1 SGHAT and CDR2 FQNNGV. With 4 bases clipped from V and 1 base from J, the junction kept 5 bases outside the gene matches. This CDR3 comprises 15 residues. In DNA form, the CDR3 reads TGTGCCAGCAGCTGGAGGACAGGGACGAACACTGAAGCTTTCTTT. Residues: CASSWRTGTNTEAFF.

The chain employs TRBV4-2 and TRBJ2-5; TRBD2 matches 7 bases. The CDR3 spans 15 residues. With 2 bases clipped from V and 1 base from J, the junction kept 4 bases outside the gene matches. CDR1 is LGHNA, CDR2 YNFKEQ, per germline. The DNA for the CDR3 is TGTGCCAGCAGCCAAAGACTAGCTCCCCAAGAGACCCAGTACTTC. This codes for CASSQRLAPQETQYF.

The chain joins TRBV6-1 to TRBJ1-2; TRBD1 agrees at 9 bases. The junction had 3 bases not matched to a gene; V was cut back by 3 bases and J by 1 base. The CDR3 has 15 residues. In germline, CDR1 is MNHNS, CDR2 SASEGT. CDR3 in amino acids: CASSEGTGLNYGYTF. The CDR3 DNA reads TGTGCCAGCAGTGAGGGGACAGGGCTTAACTATGGCTACACCTTC.

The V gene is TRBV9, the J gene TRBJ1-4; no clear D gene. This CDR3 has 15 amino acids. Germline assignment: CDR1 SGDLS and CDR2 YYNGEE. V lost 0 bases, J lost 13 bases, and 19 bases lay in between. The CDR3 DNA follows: TGTGCCAGCAGCGTAGAAGGATCCGGCGGATTGGGACTGTTTTTT. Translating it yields CASSVEGSGGLGLFF.

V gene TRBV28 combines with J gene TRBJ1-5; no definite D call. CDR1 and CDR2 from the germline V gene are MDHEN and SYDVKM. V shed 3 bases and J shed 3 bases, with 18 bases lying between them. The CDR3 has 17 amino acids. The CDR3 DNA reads TGTGCCAGCAGTTTGCCCGGGTACTTGGCAATCAATCAGCCCCAGCATTTT. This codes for CASSLPGYLAINQPQHF.

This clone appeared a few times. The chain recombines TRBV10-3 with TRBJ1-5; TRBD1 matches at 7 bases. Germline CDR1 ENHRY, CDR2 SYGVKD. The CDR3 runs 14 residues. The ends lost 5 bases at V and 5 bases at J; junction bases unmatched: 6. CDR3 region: CAISFGGGDQPQHF. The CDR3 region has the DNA TGTGCCATCAGTTTTGGAGGGGGCGATCAGCCCCAGCATTTT.

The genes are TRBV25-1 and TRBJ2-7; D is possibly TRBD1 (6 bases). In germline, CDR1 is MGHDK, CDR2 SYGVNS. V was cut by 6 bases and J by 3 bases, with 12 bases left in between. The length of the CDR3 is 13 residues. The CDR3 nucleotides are TGTGCCAGCAGCCTGGGACACGACTACGAGCAGTACTTC. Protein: CASSLGHDYEQYF.

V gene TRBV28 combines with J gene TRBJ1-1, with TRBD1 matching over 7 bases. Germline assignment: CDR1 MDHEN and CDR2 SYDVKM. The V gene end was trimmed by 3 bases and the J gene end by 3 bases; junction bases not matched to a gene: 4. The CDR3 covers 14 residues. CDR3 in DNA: TGTGCCAGCAGTTTGACAGGGTATGACACTGAAGCTTTCTTT. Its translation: CASSLTGYDTEAFF.

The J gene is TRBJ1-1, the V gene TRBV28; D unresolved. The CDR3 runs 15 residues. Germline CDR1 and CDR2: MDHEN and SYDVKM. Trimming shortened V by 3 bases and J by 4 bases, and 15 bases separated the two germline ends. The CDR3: CASSFPPGWSTEAFF. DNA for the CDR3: TGTGCCAGCAGTTTTCCCCCGGGATGGAGCACTGAAGCTTTCTTT.

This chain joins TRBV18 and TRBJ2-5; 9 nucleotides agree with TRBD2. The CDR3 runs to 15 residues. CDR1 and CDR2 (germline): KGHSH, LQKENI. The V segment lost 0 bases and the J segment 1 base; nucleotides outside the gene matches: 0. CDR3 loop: CASSPPGLAQETQYF. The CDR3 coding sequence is TGTGCCAGCTCACCACCGGGACTAGCCCAAGAGACCCAGTACTTC. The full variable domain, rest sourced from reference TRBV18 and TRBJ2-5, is NAGVMQNPRHLVRRRGQEARLRCSPMKGHSHVYWYRQLPEEGLKFMVYLQKENIIDESGMPKERFSAEFPKEGPSILRIQQVVRGDSAAYFCASSPPGLAQETQYFGPGTRLLVL.

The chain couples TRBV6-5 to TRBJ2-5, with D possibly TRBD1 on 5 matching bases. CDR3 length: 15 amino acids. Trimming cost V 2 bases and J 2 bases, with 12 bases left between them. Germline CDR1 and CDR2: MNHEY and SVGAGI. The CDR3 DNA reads TGTGCCAGCAGTTACGGGTCAGGGCTACAAGAGACCCAGTACTTC. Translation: CASSYGSGLQETQYF.

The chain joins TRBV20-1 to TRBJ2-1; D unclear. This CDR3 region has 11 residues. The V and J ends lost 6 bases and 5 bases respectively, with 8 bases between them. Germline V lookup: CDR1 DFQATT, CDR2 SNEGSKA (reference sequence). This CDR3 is CSARRNNEQFF. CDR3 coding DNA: TGCAGTGCCAGACGTAACAATGAGCAGTTCTTC.

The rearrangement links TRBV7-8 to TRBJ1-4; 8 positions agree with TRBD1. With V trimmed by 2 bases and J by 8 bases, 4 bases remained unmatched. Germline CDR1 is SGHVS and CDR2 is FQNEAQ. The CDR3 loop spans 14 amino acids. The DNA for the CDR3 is TGTGCCAGCAGCTTACAGGGGGCAGGGGAAAAACTGTTTTTT. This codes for CASSLQGAGEKLFF.

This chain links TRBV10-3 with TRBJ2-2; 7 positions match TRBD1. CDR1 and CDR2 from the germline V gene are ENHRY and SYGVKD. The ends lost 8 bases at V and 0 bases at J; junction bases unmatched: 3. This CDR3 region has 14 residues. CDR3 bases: TGTGCCATCGAGGACAGGCCGAACACCGGGGAGCTGTTTTTT. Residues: CAIEDRPNTGELFF.

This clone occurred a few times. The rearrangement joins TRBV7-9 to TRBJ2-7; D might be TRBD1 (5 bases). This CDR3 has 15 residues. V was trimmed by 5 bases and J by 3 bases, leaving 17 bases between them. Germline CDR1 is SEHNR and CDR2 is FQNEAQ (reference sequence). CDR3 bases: TGTGCCAGCAGCCTTCCTAACCAGGGTATCTACGAGCAGTACTTC. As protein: CASSLPNQGIYEQYF.

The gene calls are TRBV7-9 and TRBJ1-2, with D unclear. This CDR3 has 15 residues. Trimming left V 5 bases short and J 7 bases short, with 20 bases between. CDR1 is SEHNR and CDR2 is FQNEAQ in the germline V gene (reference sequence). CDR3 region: CASSTGELGFGGYTF. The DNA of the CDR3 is TGTGCCAGCAGCACTGGGGAGTTGGGCTTTGGTGGCTACACCTTC.

CDR3 sequence reads: CASSPGLRGAETQYF. CDR3 in DNA: TGTGCCAGCAGCCCCGGACTACGAGGGGCAGAGACCCAGTACTTC. V gene TRBV7-2 combines with J gene TRBJ2-5; perhaps TRBD2 as D (6 bases). The CDR3 loop spans 15 amino acids. The V gene lost 5 bases and the J gene lost 4 bases, with 17 bases spanning the gap. The V gene's germline CDR1 is SGHTA and CDR2 FQGNSA.

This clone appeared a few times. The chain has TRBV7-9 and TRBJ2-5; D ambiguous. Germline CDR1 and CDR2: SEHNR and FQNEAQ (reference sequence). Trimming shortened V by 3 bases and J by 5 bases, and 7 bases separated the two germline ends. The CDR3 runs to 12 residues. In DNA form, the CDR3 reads TGTGCCAGCAGCTTGAACAGTGAGACCCAGTACTTC. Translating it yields CASSLNSETQYF.